What follows are 31 T cell receptor beta chains derived from one specimen sequenced in a study of T cells expressing NK-cell markers. TCRdb reprocessed the 5' RACE reads and stores each CDR3 protein as one record, lacking DNA. The table lists about 300,000 distinct CDR3 sequences. The sample taken for sequencing was blood T cells: a sorted CD56 or NKG2C T cell subset, CD4+ or CD8+ T cells, or bulk PBMC T cells (not recorded which). The receptors were sampled from a woman between 18 and 75 years old in good health.

The V call is TRBV19, the J call TRBJ2-1; the D gene TCRdb calls, TRBD2, cannot be checked with no DNA. Germline lookup yields CDR1 LNHDA and CDR2 SQIVND (reference sequence). The CDR3 length is 16 residues. The CDR3 protein is CASSAPSVHPYNEQFF.

The chain combines TRBV7-2 with TRBJ2-3; TCRdb's assignment of TRBD2 cannot be checked, as there is no DNA. The CDR3 runs to 15 residues. Germline CDR1 is SGHTA and CDR2 is FQGNSA. The chain's CDR3 is CASSLAAGLTDTQYF.

Here the CDR3 reads CSARDWRDSNYGYTF. This chain links TRBV20-1 with TRBJ1-2. The CDR3 length is 15 residues. Germline CDR1 reads DFQATT; CDR2 reads SNEGSKA (reference sequence).

The chain recombines TRBV12-3 or TRBV12-4 with TRBJ2-1. This CDR3 has 15 amino acids. The CDR3 loop is CASSLGAARYNEQFF.

The chain has TRBV20-1 and TRBJ1-5. Germline assignment: CDR1 DFQATT and CDR2 SNEGSKA (reference sequence). The CDR3 extends over 15 amino acids. The CDR3 loop reads CSASLEDRSNQPQHF.

The chain combines TRBV2 with TRBJ2-7; as DNA is missing, the TRBD2 call by TCRdb cannot be tested. The germline V gene has CDR1 SNHLY and CDR2 FYNNEI. This CDR3 has 14 residues. The chain's CDR3 is CASSHGLDRTGQYF.

The chain employs TRBV18 and TRBJ1-5. This CDR3 region has 13 residues. Germline V gene lookup returns CDR1 KGHSH and CDR2 LQKENI. CDR3 sequence: CASSSSLSQPQHF.

V usage is TRBV7-2 and J usage is TRBJ2-7; TCRdb designates TRBD2, a call that cannot be tested without DNA. The V gene's germline CDR1 is SGHTA and CDR2 FQGNSA. The CDR3 covers 14 residues. The CDR3 protein is CASSLDLARYEQYF.

This chain joins TRBV6-1 and TRBJ1-1; the TCRdb D gene call, TRBD1, has no DNA to confirm it. From germline, CDR1 is MNHNS and CDR2 SASEGT. The CDR3 length is 13 residues. The CDR3: CASSLDGTELAFF.

The chain is built from TRBV29-1 and TRBJ1-1; as DNA is missing, the TRBD1 call by TCRdb cannot be tested. Germline CDR1 is SQVTM and CDR2 is ANQGSEA. This CDR3 has 13 amino acids. The CDR3 sequence: CSVEQGQVTEAFF.

The genes are TRBV5-4 and TRBJ2-5; TCRdb indicates TRBD1, and absent DNA this call remains unverified. The CDR3 runs 16 residues. CDR1 is SGHNT, CDR2 YYREEE, per germline (reference sequence). The CDR3 is CASSPGVFRAKETQYF.

This chain joins TRBV2 and TRBJ2-3; lacking DNA, the TRBD2 call made by TCRdb goes unchecked. The V gene's germline CDR1 is SNHLY and CDR2 FYNNEI. There are 15 residues in the CDR3. The CDR3 loop is CATQLETTSTDTQYF.

V is TRBV29-1 and J is TRBJ2-5. This CDR3 is 12 amino acids long. Germline V gene lookup returns CDR1 SQVTM and CDR2 ANQGSEA. This CDR3 reads CSVVGRQETQYF.

The gene calls are TRBV5-1 and TRBJ2-7; TCRdb calls TRBD1, which cannot be checked without DNA. The germline V gene encodes CDR1 SGHRS and CDR2 YFSETQ. The CDR3 totals 14 residues. The CDR3: CASSLEGGRYEQYF.

The chain employs TRBV5-1 and TRBJ2-5; absent DNA, TCRdb's TRBD2 call cannot be checked. CDR1 and CDR2 (germline): SGHRS, YFSETQ. The CDR3 runs 13 residues. The CDR3 loop is CASSLAGPETQYF.

V is TRBV5-6 and J is TRBJ2-1; no DNA is available, so the TRBD1 call from TCRdb remains unchecked. There are 15 residues in the CDR3. CDR1 is SGHDT and CDR2 is YYEEEE in the germline V gene. CDR3 loop: CASSLELGQGGEQFF.

The V call is TRBV18, the J call TRBJ1-4. Germline-derived CDR1 and CDR2 are KGHSH and LQKENI. This CDR3 has 13 amino acids. The CDR3 loop reads CASSPGNNEKLFF. Supplemented by reference TRBV18 and TRBJ1-4, the full variable domain reads NAGVMQNPRHLVRRRGQEARLRCSPMKGHSHVYWYRQLPEEGLKFMVYLQKENIIDESGMPKERFSAEFPKEGPSILRIQQVVRGDSAAYFCASSPGNNEKLFFGSGTQLSVL.

The chain employs TRBV5-1 and TRBJ1-1. The CDR3 loop spans 17 amino acids. The germline V gene encodes CDR1 SGHRS and CDR2 YFSETQ. CDR3 in amino acids: CASSLYGERGQNTEAFF.

The genes are TRBV6-2 or TRBV6-3 and TRBJ2-1. The V gene's germline CDR1 is MNHEY and CDR2 SVGEGT. CDR3 length equals 13 residues. The CDR3 sequence: CASSYRRPNEQFF.

This chain connects TRBV7-2 to TRBJ1-6. CDR3 length: 14 amino acids. Germline loops: CDR1 SGHTA, CDR2 FQGNSA. CDR3 loop: CASSLQVYGSPLHF.

CDR3 in amino acids: CASSTRTSVDTQYF. V is TRBV6-1 and J is TRBJ2-3; the TCRdb D gene call, TRBD2, has no DNA to confirm it. The CDR3 is 14 amino acids. Germline V gene data show CDR1 as MNHNS and CDR2 as SASEGT.

V is TRBV9 and J is TRBJ2-1; no DNA is available, so the TRBD1 call from TCRdb remains unchecked. The germline CDR1 and CDR2 sequences are SGDLS and YYNGEE. The CDR3 length is 12 residues. CDR3 protein: CASSNGRDREFF. The variable domain in full, completed from reference TRBV9 and TRBJ2-1, reads DSGVTQTPKHLITATGQRVTLRCSPRSGDLSVYWYQQSLDQGLQFLIQYYNGEERAKGNILERFSAQQFPDLHSELNLSSLELGDSALYFCASSNGRDREFFGPGTRLTVL.

The chain links TRBV18 to TRBJ2-7; the TRBD1 assignment by TCRdb is unverifiable without DNA. This CDR3 spans 14 amino acids. Germline loops: CDR1 KGHSH, CDR2 LQKENI. CDR3 loop: CASSPDYRVYEQYF.

The chain joins TRBV5-5 to TRBJ2-1; the D call of TRBD2 rests on TCRdb alone, since no DNA is present to check it. The CDR3 runs to 15 residues. Per the germline V gene, CDR1 is SGHKS and CDR2 is YYEKEE (reference sequence). This CDR3 is CASSGTSGAYNEQFF.

The chain combines TRBV27 with TRBJ1-4. From germline, CDR1 is MNHEY and CDR2 SMNVEV (reference sequence). CDR3 length equals 13 residues. CDR3 sequence reads: CATQSGSNEKLFF.

J is TRBJ2-2 and V is TRBV6-4; with no DNA, the TCRdb D assignment of TRBD1 cannot be verified. Germline lookup yields CDR1 MRHNA and CDR2 SNTAGT. The length of the CDR3 is 15 residues. The CDR3 protein is CASSLGAANTGELFF.

The V gene is TRBV10-2, the J gene TRBJ2-2; the TCRdb call, TRBD2, lacks DNA for checking. Germline V lookup: CDR1 WSHSY, CDR2 SAAADI. The CDR3 is made up of 17 amino acids. This CDR3 reads CASSWTSGPKNTGELFF.

This chain connects TRBV18 to TRBJ2-3; the TCRdb call, TRBD1, lacks DNA for checking. The CDR3 contains 14 residues. Germline CDR1 is KGHSH and CDR2 is LQKENI. The CDR3 spells CASSAGTGGDTQYF.

This rearrangement joins TRBV20-1 to TRBJ2-5; TCRdb outputs TRBD1, but without DNA this stays unchecked. The length of the CDR3 is 12 residues. Germline V lookup: CDR1 DFQATT, CDR2 SNEGSKA (reference sequence). The CDR3 protein is CSARDRVWTQYF.

The rearrangement links TRBV6-4 to TRBJ2-1; the TRBD2 assignment by TCRdb is unverifiable without DNA. CDR1 is MRHNA and CDR2 is SNTAGT in the germline V gene. The CDR3 spans 17 residues. CDR3 in amino acids: CASSEGASGRCSAEQFF.

The chain is built from TRBV29-1 and TRBJ2-5; TCRdb selects TRBD2, and the lack of DNA leaves this call unchecked. Germline CDR1 SQVTM, CDR2 ANQGSEA. This CDR3 contains 13 residues. The CDR3 loop reads CSVGTSGTETQYF.